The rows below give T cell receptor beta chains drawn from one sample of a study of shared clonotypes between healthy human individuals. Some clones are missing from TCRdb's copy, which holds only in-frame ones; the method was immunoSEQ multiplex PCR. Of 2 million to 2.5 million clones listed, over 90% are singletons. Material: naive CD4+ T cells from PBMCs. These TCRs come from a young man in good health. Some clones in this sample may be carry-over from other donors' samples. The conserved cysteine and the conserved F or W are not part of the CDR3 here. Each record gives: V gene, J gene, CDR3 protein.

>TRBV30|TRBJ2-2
AWTSGPNTGELF
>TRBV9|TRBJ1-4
ASSEHPFGPNEKLF
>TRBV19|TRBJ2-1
ASSRTGNSYNEQF
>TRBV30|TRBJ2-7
AWSVRVRLGQGYEQY
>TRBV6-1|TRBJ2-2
ASTRDRTNTGELF
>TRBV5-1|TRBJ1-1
ASSIRFLDTEAF
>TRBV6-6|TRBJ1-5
ASSGDNNQPQH
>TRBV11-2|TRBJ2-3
ASSYRLAGGTDTQY
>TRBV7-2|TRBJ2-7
ASTGRASGTTLHEQY
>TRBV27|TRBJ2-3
ASSLNYVGSTDTQY
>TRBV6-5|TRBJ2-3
ASSYMARTDTQY
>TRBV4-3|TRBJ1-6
ASSQEGWRRGNNSPLH
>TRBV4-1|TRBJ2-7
ASSRVGTGTYEQY
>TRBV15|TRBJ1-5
ATSGRTVYSNQPQH
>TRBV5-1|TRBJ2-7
ASGGLNTYEQY
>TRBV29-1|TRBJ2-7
SVGPSFYEQY
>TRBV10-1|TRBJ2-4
ASSEGQDKNIQY
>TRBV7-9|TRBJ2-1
ASTRTGTDGF
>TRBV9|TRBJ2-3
ASTATQY
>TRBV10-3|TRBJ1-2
AIKTGGANYGYT
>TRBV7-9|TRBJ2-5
ASSSGLAEGKTQY
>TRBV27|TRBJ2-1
ASSPLLARSYNEQF
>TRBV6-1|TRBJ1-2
ASSESGLYGGYT
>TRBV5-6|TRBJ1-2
ASSPLDRALNYGYT
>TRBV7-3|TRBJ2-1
ASSYGSGINEQF
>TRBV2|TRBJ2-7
ASSPYDEQY
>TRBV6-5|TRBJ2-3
ASSNTRSTDTQY
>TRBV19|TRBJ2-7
ASSQPGPTSEQY
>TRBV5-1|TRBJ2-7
ASSFYTTTPSGAYEQY
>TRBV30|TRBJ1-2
AWRPRPDRYGYT
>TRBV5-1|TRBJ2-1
ASSQTDEQF
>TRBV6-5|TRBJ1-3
ASGRKAGNTIY
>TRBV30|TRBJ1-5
AWGYSNQPQH
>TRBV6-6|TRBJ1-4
ASRSTGGGEKLF
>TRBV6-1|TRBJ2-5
ASSSVRGYQETQY
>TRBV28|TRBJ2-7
ASSLLQGALH
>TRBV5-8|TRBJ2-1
ASSTHPLVGDEQF
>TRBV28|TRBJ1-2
ASSPGRGNYGYT
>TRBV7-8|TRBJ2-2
ASIRYQGAVTGELF
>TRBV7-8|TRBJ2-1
ASSAGLAGGGEQF
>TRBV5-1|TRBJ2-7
ASSLDRGGAEY
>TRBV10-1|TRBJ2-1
ASSERDFYNEQF
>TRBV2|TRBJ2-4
ASRVGGNIQY
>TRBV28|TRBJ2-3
ASSFRGWSTDTQY
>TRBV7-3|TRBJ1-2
ASSPGPGGGYGYT